Listed here are 2 T cell receptor beta chains from one sample, sequenced in a study of regulatory T cells in long-lasting Graves disease. Time point reported: persistent/refractory GD, antithyroid drugs over 5 years with positive TRAb. Extracted PBMC RNA gave rise to the TCR library. Building the TCR beta libraries relied on iRepertoire HTBI primers, and CDR3 regions underwent Arm-PCR. Via MiXCR, TCRdb re-called the multiplex PCR reads, giving one row per CDR3 protein. The sample has around 430,000 distinct CDR3 sequences, 22% seen once. The sequencing used peripheral blood mononuclear cells (PBMCs), collected when the disease was refractory, from a patient treated with antithyroid drugs. These receptors came from a female donor with Graves disease.

In this sample, this clonotype turned up many times. This may come from a read error, since a much larger clone is one base off. The chain employs TRBV13 and TRBJ2-5; D not resolved. V was clipped by 5 bases and J by 3 bases, with 4 bases between them. Per the germline V gene, CDR1 is PRHDT and CDR2 is FYEKMQ (reference sequence). This CDR3 contains 11 residues. CDR3 residues: CASSAKETQYF. DNA of the CDR3: TGTGCCAGCAGCGCTAAAGAGACCCAGTACTTC.

About this clonotype itself: A much larger clone differs by one base, so this may be a read error. V usage is TRBV25-1 and J usage is TRBJ2-7, with D perhaps matching TRBD1 (5 bases). The CDR3 is 11 amino acids. Germline lookup yields CDR1 MGHDK and CDR2 SYGVNS. V was pared by 3 bases and J by 5 bases, with 5 bases between. The chain's CDR3 is CASSEGHEQYF. In DNA, the CDR3 is TGTGCCAGCAGTGAGGGGCACGAGCAGTACTTC.